This is a list of T cell receptor beta chains from one sample in a study of shared T cell receptors in the human thymus. Some clones are missing from TCRdb's copy, which holds only in-frame ones; the method was immunoSEQ multiplex PCR. The table records approximately 490,000 clones, 75% to 85% of them present only once. In addition, the sample was reused for a study of human thymus T cells.

Sequences were obtained from thymocytes. These receptor sequences come from a boy in the first two years of life with a congenital heart defect. CDR3s include the opening cysteine and the closing phenylalanine or tryptophan. A D gene is named only where the DNA matches it firmly. Part of the rows lack a size; the others show once, few, many or a class for expanded clones.

V: TRBV15
size: NA
length: 14
J: TRBJ2-7
D: TRBD2
CDR3: CATSRSGSPYEQYF
DNA: TGTGCCACCAGCCGTAGCGGGAGTCCCTACGAGCAGTACTTC

V: TRBV9
size: NA
length: 15
J: TRBJ2-1
D: NA
CDR3: CASSVAERRYNEQFF
DNA: TGTGCCAGCAGCGTAGCGGAGCGTAGATACAATGAGCAGTTCTTC

V: TRBV4-2
size: NA
length: 16
J: TRBJ2-7
D: TRBD2
CDR3: CASSPPTSGSSYEQYF
DNA: TGTGCCAGCAGCCCTCCGACTAGCGGGAGTTCCTACGAGCAGTACTTC

V: TRBV5-6
size: NA
length: 14
J: TRBJ1-4
D: NA
CDR3: CASSPWTDYEKLFF
DNA: TGTGCCAGCAGCCCCTGGACAGACTATGAAAAACTGTTTTTT

V: TRBV2
size: NA
length: 16
J: TRBJ1-2
D: TRBD1
CDR3: CASSDPDRGENYGYTF
DNA: TGTGCCAGCAGTGACCCCGACAGGGGCGAGAACTATGGCTACACCTTC

V: TRBV28
size: once
length: 12
J: TRBJ1-2
D: NA
CDR3: CAITGHNYGYTF
DNA: TGTGCCATCACTGGACATAACTATGGCTACACCTTC

V: TRBV6-6
size: NA
length: 13
J: TRBJ2-7
D: NA
CDR3: CASTGTSLKRQYF
DNA: TGTGCCAGCACTGGGACTTCCCTAAAACGGCAGTACTTC

V: TRBV5-6
size: NA
length: 16
J: TRBJ1-2
D: NA
CDR3: CASSWVGESGDYGYTF
DNA: TGTGCCAGCAGCTGGGTGGGTGAATCCGGGGACTATGGCTACACCTTC

V: TRBV9
size: NA
length: 21
J: TRBJ1-3
D: TRBD1
CDR3: CASSARAFWDRGRKTGNTIYF
DNA: TGTGCCAGCAGCGCCAGAGCCTTTTGGGACAGGGGCCGAAAGACTGGAAACACCATATATTTT

V: TRBV27
size: NA
length: 16
J: TRBJ2-7
D: NA
CDR3: CASSYRRGPKRYEQYF
DNA: TGTGCCAGCAGTTACCGGCGGGGACCAAAGAGGTACGAGCAGTACTTC

V: TRBV18
size: NA
length: 18
J: TRBJ2-7
D: TRBD1
CDR3: CASSPVRTGDRGQAEQYF
DNA: TGTGCCAGCTCACCTGTTCGAACGGGCGACAGGGGGCAGGCCGAGCAGTACTTC

V: TRBV15
size: NA
length: 11
J: TRBJ2-1
D: NA
CDR3: CATSRESEQFF
DNA: TGTGCCACCAGCAGAGAGAGCGAGCAGTTCTTC

V: TRBV7-2
size: NA
length: 16
J: TRBJ1-4
D: NA
CDR3: CASSLGPSTANEKLFF
DNA: TGTGCCAGCAGCTTAGGCCCCTCGACAGCTAATGAAAAACTGTTTTTT

V: TRBV11-3
size: NA
length: 19
J: TRBJ2-3
D: TRBD1
CDR3: CASSLGGFLDRGVTDTQYF
DNA: TGTGCCAGCAGCTTAGGGGGGTTTTTGGACAGGGGTGTCACAGATACGCAGTATTTT

V: TRBV21-1
size: NA
length: 9
J: TRBJ2-7
D: NA
CDR3: CASQYEQYF
DNA: TGTGCCAGCCAATACGAGCAGTACTTC

V: TRBV27
size: NA
length: 13
J: TRBJ1-1
D: NA
CDR3: CASLAQGNTEAFF
DNA: TGTGCCAGCCTCGCTCAGGGGAACACTGAAGCTTTCTTT

V: TRBV6-5
size: NA
length: 13
J: TRBJ1-2
D: NA
CDR3: CASSYGQDYGYTF
DNA: TGTGCCAGCAGTTACGGGCAAGATTATGGCTACACCTTC

V: TRBV4-3
size: NA
length: 18
J: TRBJ1-5
D: NA
CDR3: CASSQDRGGGLGNQPQHF
DNA: TGCGCCAGCAGCCAAGATCGAGGCGGGGGACTTGGCAATCAGCCCCAGCATTTT